These 32 T cell receptor beta chains originate from one sample sequenced in a study of human T cells and chemical hapten exposure. Time point here: patch test 3, about 24 weeks after DPC sensitization. The treatment here: therapeutic diphenylcyclopropenone sensitization with weekly scalp DPC. TCRdb reanalysed the RACE reads using MiXCR and keeps one entry per CDR3 protein. This sample has 190,000 or so distinct CDR3 sequences, with approximately 24% found just once. This specimen was whole blood, taken in connection with sensitization to the hapten diphenylcyclopropenone (DPC). Receptors originate from a woman aged 40-49 years with alopecia areata. Some clones in this sample may be carry-over from other donors' samples.

This clonotype was observed a few times. The gene calls are TRBV28 and TRBJ2-5; 7 nucleotides match TRBD1. Germline CDR1 and CDR2: MDHEN and SYDVKM. The J segment lost 1 base and the V segment lost 8 bases, leaving 4 bases of the junction unmatched. This CDR3 contains 13 residues. The CDR3 sequence is CASGQVAQETQYF. The CDR3 DNA reads TGTGCCAGCGGACAGGTCGCCCAAGAGACCCAGTACTTC.

This chain uses TRBV25-1 with TRBJ1-5, with TRBD1 as a possible D gene (5 bases). CDR1 is MGHDK and CDR2 is SYGVNS in the germline V gene. Trimming shortened V by 2 bases and J by 4 bases, and 9 bases separated the two germline ends. The CDR3 has 14 amino acids. The CDR3 loop is CASSEQGLNQPQHF. The CDR3 DNA sequence: TGTGCCAGCAGTGAACAGGGTCTTAATCAGCCCCAGCATTTT.

The V and J genes are TRBV20-1 and TRBJ2-2; D is possibly TRBD2 (5 bases). Germline CDR1 DFQATT, CDR2 SNEGSKA (reference sequence). This CDR3 is 14 amino acids long. V was cut by 6 bases and J by 0 bases, with 11 bases left in between. The DNA of the CDR3 is TGCAGTGCAAAGGGAGTCGCGAACACCGGGGAGCTGTTTTTT. As protein: CSAKGVANTGELFF.

The chain carries TRBV11-2 and TRBJ2-7, with 8 bases aligning to TRBD1. From germline, CDR1 is SGHAT and CDR2 FQNNGV. This CDR3 has 18 residues. The junction had 15 bases not matched to a gene; V was cut back by 4 bases and J by 1 base. CDR3 bases: TGTGCCAGCAGCTCACGGATAGGACAGGGTCTTCGGTCCTACGAGCAGTACTTC. Protein product: CASSSRIGQGLRSYEQYF.

The rearrangement joins TRBV6-5 to TRBJ1-1, with a tentative D call TRBD1 (5 bases). Germline V gene data show CDR1 as MNHEY and CDR2 as SVGAGI. The CDR3 consists of 18 residues. V was cut by 0 bases and J by 0 bases, with 17 bases left in between. The chain's CDR3 is CASSYSRQISGVNTEAFF. The CDR3 coding sequence is TGTGCCAGCAGTTACTCGAGACAGATTTCTGGGGTGAACACTGAAGCTTTCTTT.

V and J are TRBV6-2 or TRBV6-3 and TRBJ2-1; D unresolved. Germline-derived CDR1 and CDR2 are MNHEY and SVGEGT. The V gene lost 0 bases and the J gene lost 1 base, with 13 bases spanning the gap. CDR3 length equals 17 residues. In nucleotides, the CDR3 is TGTGCCAGCAGTTACTCGTTTAGGTCTAGGTCCTACAATGAGCAGTTCTTC. This translates into CASSYSFRSRSYNEQFF.

The chain links TRBV5-1 to TRBJ2-1; D is possibly TRBD1 (6 bases). Germline CDR1 and CDR2: SGHRS and YFSETQ. The CDR3 contains 15 residues. Deletions cut 1 base from V and 5 bases from J, with 13 bases between. The CDR3 spells CASSLLGRGDNEQFF. The DNA of the CDR3 is TGCGCCAGCAGCTTGTTGGGCAGGGGAGACAATGAGCAGTTCTTC.

V and J are TRBV6-2 or TRBV6-3 and TRBJ2-5; 11 bases are a match to TRBD2. Germline CDR1 is MNHEY and CDR2 is SVGEGT. There are 17 residues in the CDR3. V shed 2 bases and J 1 base; nucleotides not matched to a gene: 6. DNA of the CDR3: TGTGCCAGCAGTTACCCGGCTAGCGGGGGGATCCAAGAGACCCAGTACTTC. Protein: CASSYPASGGIQETQYF.

This clonotype was observed a handful of times. The chain joins TRBV20-1 to TRBJ2-3, with 9 bases aligning to TRBD2. The germline V gene has CDR1 DFQATT and CDR2 SNEGSKA (reference sequence). Trimming took 3 bases from V and 0 from J; bases not matched to a gene: 7. CDR3 length equals 16 residues. For the CDR3, the DNA is TGCAGTGCTAGTCCAATAGCGGGAGTAAGCACAGATACGCAGTATTTT. It encodes CSASPIAGVSTDTQYF.

The genes are TRBV3-1 and TRBJ2-7; TRBD2 might be the D (5 bases). There are 15 residues in the CDR3. CDR1 LGHDT and CDR2 YNNKEL come from the germline V gene (reference sequence). Deletions cut 0 bases from V and 3 bases from J, with 12 bases between. The DNA of the CDR3 is TGTGCCAGCAGCCAAGACCGGGGTGGCAACTACGAGCAGTACTTC. Translated, it gives CASSQDRGGNYEQYF.

This clonotype has only a few counts. This chain connects TRBV6-5 to TRBJ2-6; 8 bases fit TRBD2. CDR1 is MNHEY and CDR2 is SVGAGI in the germline V gene. Germline trimming cut 8 bases from V and 4 bases from J; bases unmatched to any gene: 19. The CDR3 totals 19 residues. CDR3 protein: CASALSGVPHSTGANVLTF. The CDR3 DNA is TGTGCCAGCGCACTTAGCGGGGTCCCCCATTCCACCGGGGCCAACGTCCTGACTTTC.

CDR3: CASSPTSGRETQYF. The CDR3 bases are TGTGCCAGCAGCCCCACTAGCGGGAGAGAGACCCAGTACTTC. The gene calls are TRBV7-2 and TRBJ2-5; 11 bases match TRBD2. The junction had 3 bases not matched to a gene; V was cut back by 5 bases and J by 4 bases. There are 14 residues in the CDR3. CDR1 and CDR2 (germline): SGHTA, FQGNSA.

This rearrangement joins TRBV5-1 to TRBJ2-2; possible D gene TRBD2, 6 bases. Trimming cost V 4 bases and J 3 bases, with 16 bases left between them. This CDR3 is built from 16 residues. Germline CDR1 and CDR2: SGHRS and YFSETQ. CDR3 in amino acids: CASSPTSSTYTGELFF. CDR3 nucleotides: TGCGCCAGCAGCCCTACTAGCTCAACCTACACCGGGGAGCTGTTTTTT.

In this sample, this clonotype turned up many times. V gene TRBV4-2 combines with J gene TRBJ2-2; 10 nucleotides match TRBD2. The germline V gene has CDR1 LGHNA and CDR2 YNFKEQ. The ends lost 1 base at V and 5 bases at J; junction bases unmatched: 4. This CDR3 contains 16 residues. CDR3 region: CASSQGLAGETGELFF. CDR3 coding DNA: TGTGCCAGCAGCCAAGGGCTAGCGGGAGAAACCGGGGAGCTGTTTTTT.

This clonotype was found a few times. J is TRBJ1-2 and V is TRBV28; D possibly corresponds to TRBD1 (6 bases). The CDR3 is made up of 12 amino acids. The V end lost 10 bases, the J end lost 4 bases, and 13 bases lay between the germline ends. Germline loops: CDR1 MDHEN, CDR2 SYDVKM. The CDR3 nucleotides are TGTGCCACCCTACAGGGTGTCTATGGCTACACCTTC. Its protein product is CATLQGVYGYTF.

The V call is TRBV5-5, the J call TRBJ2-6; TRBD1 matches 8 bases. V lost 0 bases, J lost 0 bases, and 8 bases stayed unmatched. The CDR3 extends over 19 amino acids. In germline, CDR1 is SGHKS, CDR2 YYEKEE (reference sequence). Written as DNA, the CDR3 is TGTGCCAGCAGCTTGGCGGGGACAGGCCTAAGCTCTGGGGCCAACGTCCTGACTTTC. The encoded protein is CASSLAGTGLSSGANVLTF.

In its sample, this clonotype was seen once. The CDR3: CASSPGGLAGLHEQYF. The DNA of the CDR3 is TGTGCCAGCAGCCCCGGGGGACTAGCGGGCCTGCACGAGCAGTACTTC. The chain has TRBV28 and TRBJ2-7; 12 positions agree with TRBD2. This CDR3 is 16 amino acids long. Germline lookup yields CDR1 MDHEN and CDR2 SYDVKM. After removal of 6 bases from V and 5 bases from J, the junction contained 11 bases not matched to a gene.

The rearrangement links TRBV19 to TRBJ1-2; 7 bases align to TRBD1. The trim removed 8 bases at V and 3 bases at J, leaving 9 bases unmatched. CDR1 and CDR2 (germline): LNHDA, SQIVND (reference sequence). The CDR3 runs 14 residues. CDR3 in amino acids: CASQRQGEYYGYTF. CDR3 nucleotides: TGTGCCAGTCAACGGCAGGGGGAGTACTATGGCTACACCTTC.

This clonotype was found a few times. J is TRBJ2-2 and V is TRBV29-1; a possible D gene is TRBD1 (5 bases). V shed 6 bases and J shed 0 bases, with 11 bases lying between them. The CDR3 runs to 14 residues. Germline V gene sequence: CDR1 SQVTM, CDR2 ANQGSEA. CDR3 DNA sequence: TGCAGCGTGGCTGGCAGGGCGAACACCGGGGAGCTGTTTTTT. Encoded protein: CSVAGRANTGELFF.

This chain links TRBV28 with TRBJ2-7; 11 nucleotides match TRBD2. This CDR3 region has 15 residues. Trimming took 6 bases from V and 2 from J; bases not matched to a gene: 6. The V gene's germline CDR1 is MDHEN and CDR2 SYDVKM. CDR3 sequence reads: CASRQGLADPYEQYF. CDR3 coding DNA: TGTGCCAGCAGACAGGGACTAGCGGACCCCTACGAGCAGTACTTC.

The chain employs TRBV28 and TRBJ2-1; 8 positions match TRBD2. Per germline, CDR1 MDHEN and CDR2 SYDVKM. V dropped 3 bases and J dropped 7; count of bases not matched to a gene: 8. This CDR3 has 15 residues. The CDR3 here is CASSLGGRPVNEQFF. As DNA, the CDR3 is TGTGCCAGCAGTTTGGGCGGGAGGCCTGTGAATGAGCAGTTCTTC.

This sequence joins TRBV15 and TRBJ2-7; 7 nucleotides line up with TRBD2. The V gene's germline CDR1 is LNHNV and CDR2 YYDKDF (reference sequence). J lost 2 bases, V lost 0 bases, and 7 bases had no gene match. This CDR3 is 16 amino acids long. Here the CDR3 DNA reads TGTGCCACCAGCAGAGATTGGAGGCGGGGGACCTACGAGCAGTACTTC. Translating it yields CATSRDWRRGTYEQYF. Supplemented by reference TRBV15 and TRBJ2-7, the full variable domain reads DAMVIQNPRYQVTQFGKPVTLSCSQTLNHNVMYWYQQKSSQAPKLLFHYYDKDFNNEADTPDNFQSRRPNTSFCFLDIRSPGLGDTAMYLCATSRDWRRGTYEQYFGPGTRLTVT.

This chain joins TRBV10-3 and TRBJ1-6, with a tentative D call TRBD1 (5 bases). The V and J ends lost 4 bases and 8 bases respectively, with 12 bases between them. Germline assignment: CDR1 ENHRY and CDR2 SYGVKD. CDR3 length equals 14 residues. CDR3 sequence (DNA): TGTGCCATCAGTGCCGGGACGGACCATTCACCCCTCCACTTT. Protein sequence: CAISAGTDHSPLHF.

The rearrangement joins TRBV20-1 to TRBJ2-5, with TRBD2 matching over 7 bases. After removal of 3 bases from V and 5 bases from J, the junction contained 9 bases not matched to a gene. CDR1 and CDR2 from the germline V gene are DFQATT and SNEGSKA (reference sequence). This CDR3 is 14 amino acids long. CDR3 in DNA: TGCAGTGCTAGCCCGGGAGGCCCAGGGGAGACCCAGTACTTC. This translates into CSASPGGPGETQYF.

The chain links TRBV29-1 to TRBJ2-1, with 7 bases aligning to TRBD1. CDR1 is SQVTM, CDR2 ANQGSEA, per germline. The CDR3 is 15 residues long. The trim removed 5 bases at V and 3 bases at J, leaving 10 bases unmatched. CDR3: CSVPPSTGIYNEQFF. CDR3 nucleotide sequence: TGCAGCGTTCCGCCCTCGACAGGGATCTACAATGAGCAGTTCTTC.

The table lists this clonotype with a few counts. The chain uses TRBV28 and TRBJ1-2; D gene unclear. The CDR3 loop spans 12 amino acids. Germline loops: CDR1 MDHEN, CDR2 SYDVKM. The V end was cut by 3 bases, the J end by 5 bases, with 7 bases between. CDR3 DNA sequence: TGTGCCAGCAGTTTTCGAGGGTATGGCTACACCTTC. As protein: CASSFRGYGYTF.

This clonotype was found many times. V is TRBV29-1 and J is TRBJ2-3; D gene unclear. Trimming removed 3 bases from V and 7 bases from J, with 8 bases in between. The CDR3 is 11 amino acids. Germline CDR1 is SQVTM and CDR2 is ANQGSEA. The CDR3 bases are TGCAGCGTTGAGGCAGGAAATACGCAGTATTTT. This translates into CSVEAGNTQYF.

This clonotype has only a few counts. V is TRBV20-1 and J is TRBJ2-4; 7 bases map to TRBD1. Germline V gene sequence: CDR1 DFQATT, CDR2 SNEGSKA (reference sequence). The length of the CDR3 is 12 residues. The ends lost 3 bases at V and 10 bases at J; junction bases unmatched: 6. In DNA, the CDR3 is TGCAGTGCTAGTAGGGGACAGCGGATTCAGTACTTC. Translation: CSASRGQRIQYF.

This clonotype was observed a few times. CDR3 DNA sequence: TGTGCCAGCAGCCCCTGGGACTCTGGAAACACCATATATTTT. It specifies CASSPWDSGNTIYF. This rearrangement joins TRBV3-1 to TRBJ1-3, with D unclear. This CDR3 contains 14 residues. The germline gives CDR1 LGHDT, CDR2 YNNKEL (reference sequence). Trimming took off 4 bases at V and 0 bases at J, with 7 bases between the two ends. Combining the CDR3 with reference TRBV3-1 and TRBJ1-3 gives the whole variable domain DTAVSQTPKYLVTQMGNDKSIKCEQNLGHDTMYWYKQDSKKFLKIMFSYNNKELIINETVPNRFSPKSPDKAHLNLHINSLELGDSAVYFCASSPWDSGNTIYFGEGSWLTVV.

The chain is built from TRBV12-3 or TRBV12-4 and TRBJ1-4; maybe TRBD1 (5 bases). Trimming stripped 1 base from V and 7 bases from J, with 13 bases between. The CDR3 is made up of 15 amino acids. CDR3 nucleotides: TGTGCCAGCAGTTTAGTGACAGTCCTTGGTGAAAAACTGTTTTTT. Its protein is CASSLVTVLGEKLFF.

The chain recombines TRBV19 with TRBJ2-1; D not certain. Germline V CDR1 and CDR2: LNHDA, SQIVND (reference sequence). The CDR3 consists of 14 residues. V lost 1 base to trimming and J lost 6 bases, with 10 bases between them. CDR3 sequence (DNA): TGTGCCAGTAGTATAGCACGTCAGTCCAATGAGCAGTTCTTC. Amino acids: CASSIARQSNEQFF.

This chain uses TRBV7-2 with TRBJ2-2; no clear D. V was cut by 5 bases and J by 1 base, with 11 bases left in between. There are 15 residues in the CDR3. Germline V CDR1 and CDR2: SGHTA, FQGNSA. The CDR3 reads CASSTAHGNTGELFF. CDR3 coding DNA: TGTGCCAGCAGCACAGCCCACGGGAACACCGGGGAGCTGTTTTTT. The full variable domain, rest sourced from reference TRBV7-2 and TRBJ2-2, is GAGVSQSPSNKVTEKGKDVELRCDPISGHTALYWYRQSLGQGLEFLIYFQGNSAPDKSGLPSDRFSAERTGGSVSTLTIQRTQQEDSAVYLCASSTAHGNTGELFFGEGSRLTVL.